This TCR beta chain derives from a study of blood T cell repertoires in COVID-19. The wider study: The United States, Italy and Spain were the sources of the acute and convalescent COVID-19 samples.

TCRdb keeps only in-frame clones here, not all; method: immunoSEQ multiplex PCR. The sample contains 200,000 to 250,000 clones, just over 85% of which appear only once. Germline-derived CDR1 and CDR2 are SGDLS and YYNGEE. V was clipped by 0 bases and J by 6 bases, with 21 bases between them. There are 18 residues in the CDR3. The V and J genes are TRBV9 and TRBJ1-4; a weak D match, TRBD1 (5 bases). The sequence was obtained from a man aged 30 to 39 who had recovered from COVID-19. What was sequenced was peripheral blood. The CDR3 bases are TGTGCCAGCAGCGTAGGTCCCCCCGACAGTTCCTGGGATGAAAAACTGTTTTTT. Translated: CASSVGPPDSSWDEKLFF.